The clone carrying this T cell receptor beta chain was detected a few times. Antigen specificity is unknown. The sample is drawn from a study of blood T cells in healthy people across ages. Points from the study as a whole: Diversity estimates drawn from one million T cells were deemed underestimates. Naive T cell percentage by flow cytometry tracked strongly with beta diversity.

For the second PCR, which ran for about 6 to 11 cycles, a sample-barcoded 5' primer and a J-beta primer mix were used. TCRdb analysed the 5' RACE reads with MiXCR anew, one entry per CDR3 protein. The sample records nearly 1 million distinct CDR3 sequences, roughly 51% being singletons. The clonotype was recovered from a woman aged 60-75 years in good health. The sequenced sample was blood.

In DNA, the CDR3 is TGTGCCAGCAACGAGGCACGGGCGACTAGCACAGATACGCAGTATTTT. Protein: CASNEARATSTDTQYF. The chain joins TRBV6-2 or TRBV6-3 to TRBJ2-3; D gene ambiguous. Trimming pared 7 bases from V and 0 bases from J, leaving 17 bases between. Germline CDR1 reads MNHEY; CDR2 reads SVGEGT. The CDR3 length is 16 residues.